This is a list of T cell receptor beta chains from one sample in a study of OX40 agonist ivuxolimab in advanced cancers. Using immunoSEQ multiplex PCR, the repertoire was profiled, and TCRdb retains in-frame clones only, with some absent. The sample includes over 50,000 clones, 89% seen only once; the top ten take under 20%. The sample was CD4+ or CD8+ T cells sorted from blood, taken in a trial of the OX40 agonist ivuxolimab. These receptors came from an adult with an advanced solid tumor such as melanoma, head and neck, liver or kidney cancer. The CDR3 runs from the conserved cysteine through the conserved F or W. The D gene is left open where the match is weak. Clone size appears in some rows only: once, few, many, or a class for an expanded clone.

>TRBJ2-7|TRBV7-3|.|.
TGTGCCAGCAGCTTAACGTGGGGTCCTGGCTACGAGCAGTACTTC
CASSLTWGPGYEQYF
>TRBJ1-4|TRBV30|.|.
TGTGCCTTATCAGGGGTATCTGAAAAACTGTTTTTT
CALSGVSEKLFF
>TRBJ2-1|TRBV28|.|.
TGTGCCAGCTTACGATACAATGAGCAGTTCTTC
CASLRYNEQFF
>TRBJ2-1|TRBV27|.|.
TGTGCCAGCAGTTGGGACCGGGCCCTCAATGAGCAGTTCTTC
CASSWDRALNEQFF
>TRBJ2-5|TRBV6-5|.|.
TGTGCCAGCAGTTACGCGGCAGGGAGAGAGACCCAGTACTTC
CASSYAAGRETQYF
>TRBJ1-5|TRBV14|.|.
TGTGCCAGCAGCCAATATCAGCCCCAGCATTTT
CASSQYQPQHF
>TRBJ2-1|TRBV29-1|.|TRBD2
TGCAGCGTTGAAGGCGCCGGACTAGTTGACAATGAGCAGTTCTTC
CSVEGAGLVDNEQFF
>TRBJ2-7|TRBV25-1|.|.
TGTGCCAGCAGTGACGGGACTTCCTACGAGCAGTACTTC
CASSDGTSYEQYF
>TRBJ2-3|TRBV6-1|.|TRBD1
TGTGCCAGCAGTGAACAAGCCGGACAGGGCACAGATACGCAGTATTTT
CASSEQAGQGTDTQYF
>TRBJ2-7|TRBV27|.|TRBD1
TGTGCCAGCGGAACCGGGACAGCGATCTACGAGCAGTACTTC
CASGTGTAIYEQYF
>TRBJ1-4|TRBV11-3|.|TRBD1
TGTGCCAGCAGCTTAGTACGGACAGGGCATGAAAAACTGTTTTTT
CASSLVRTGHEKLFF
>TRBJ2-7|TRBV4-3|.|.
TGCGCCAGCAGCCAAGATGACGGCTACGAGCAGTACTTC
CASSQDDGYEQYF
>TRBJ2-1|TRBV5-6|once|.
TGTGCCAGCAGCTTGGCTCCGGGGGCCTACAATGAGCAGTTCTTC
CASSLAPGAYNEQFF
>TRBJ2-1|TRBV4-2|.|.
TGTGCCAGCAGCCAGACCGAGGTGGACAATGAGCAGTTCTTC
CASSQTEVDNEQFF
>TRBJ1-3|TRBV4-3|.|.
TGCGCCAGCAGCCAATATTCCGCCGGGGGCACGGGAAACACCATATATTTT
CASSQYSAGGTGNTIYF
>TRBJ2-1|TRBV7-8|.|TRBD1
TGTGCCAGCAGCACCCGCCAGGGGGCAACTAGCGAGCAGTTCTTC
CASSTRQGATSEQFF
>TRBJ2-7|TRBV29-1|.|.
TGCAGCGTTGAAAAGGATTCCTACGAGCAGTACTTC
CSVEKDSYEQYF
>TRBJ2-2|TRBV15|.|.
TGTGCCACCAGCAGAGATCTAACGCGACTACCGGGCACCGGGGAGCTGTTTTTT
CATSRDLTRLPGTGELFF
>TRBJ2-1|TRBV5-8|once|.
TGTGCCAGCAGCTTAACGGGTAGCTCCTACAATGAGCAGTTCTTC
CASSLTGSSYNEQFF
>TRBJ2-3|TRBV27|.|.
TGTGCCAGCAGCCGTCGTTCCTTGACAGATACGCAGTATTTT
CASSRRSLTDTQYF
>TRBJ1-2|TRBV28|.|TRBD1
TGTGCCAGCAGTCCCTGGACAGGTCCCTATGGCTACACCTTC
CASSPWTGPYGYTF
>TRBJ2-1|TRBV7-2|.|.
TGTGCCAGCAGCCCTTTGTTAAACAATGAGCAGTTCTTC
CASSPLLNNEQFF
>TRBJ2-3|TRBV29-1|.|TRBD2
TGCAGCGTTGAAGGCCCGGGACTAAGTACGCAGTATTTT
CSVEGPGLSTQYF
>TRBJ1-5|TRBV28|.|.
TGTGCCAGCAGTTATACCGGGAGCCAACAGCCCCAGCATTTT
CASSYTGSQQPQHF
>TRBJ2-3|TRBV9|.|TRBD2
TGTGCCAGCAGCGTAGCGGGAGGGACCACAGATACGCAGTATTTT
CASSVAGGTTDTQYF
>TRBJ1-4|TRBV19|.|.
TGTGCCAGTAGTAGGGGCGCAACTAATGAAAAACTGTTTTTT
CASSRGATNEKLFF
>TRBJ1-1|TRBV4-3|few|.
TGCGCCAGCAGCCAAGATAGGGTAGGGAACACTGAAGCTTTCTTT
CASSQDRVGNTEAFF
>TRBJ1-2|TRBV28|.|.
TGTGCCAGCAGTCCTTCCGATCACTATGGCTACACCTTC
CASSPSDHYGYTF
>TRBJ2-7|TRBV7-9|.|.
TGTGCCAGCAGCAGCCTCCGGGACGAGCAGTACTTC
CASSSLRDEQYF
>TRBJ1-1|TRBV2|.|TRBD1
TGTGCCAGGCAATTCCCGGGGACAGGGAATGAAGCTTTCTTT
CARQFPGTGNEAFF
>TRBJ2-7|TRBV27|.|TRBD2
TGTGCCAGCGGGGTAAGCGGGAGTAGATCCTACGAGCAGTACTTC
CASGVSGSRSYEQYF
>TRBJ2-7|TRBV10-1|.|.
TGCGCCAGCAGTGAGAATCCGGACACGATATCCTACGAGCAGTACTTC
CASSENPDTISYEQYF
>TRBJ2-7|TRBV6-1|.|TRBD2
TGTGCCAGCGGCCGACTAGCGGGGACCTACGAGCAGTACTTC
CASGRLAGTYEQYF
>TRBJ2-5|TRBV7-9|.|.
TGTGCCAGCAGCTTTGGACGCGGACAGATCCAAGAGACCCAGTACTTC
CASSFGRGQIQETQYF
>TRBJ2-1|TRBV27|.|.
TGTGCCAGCACCGGGACCTACAATGAGCAGTTCTTC
CASTGTYNEQFF
>TRBJ2-3|TRBV19|.|.
TGTGCCAGTAGTATAGTAGCGGCTAGCACAGATACGCAGTATTTT
CASSIVAASTDTQYF
>TRBJ2-1|TRBV6-5|.|.
TGTGCCAGCAGTTACGGGAGTGAGGCTTACAATGAGCAGTTCTTC
CASSYGSEAYNEQFF
>TRBJ2-7|TRBV5-1|once|.
TGCGCCAGCAGCTTGGCCCTAGACTCCTACGAGCAGTACTTC
CASSLALDSYEQYF
>TRBJ2-7|TRBV27|.|.
TGTGCCAGCAGTCTTACCTCAGGGAAGCAGTACTTC
CASSLTSGKQYF
>TRBJ2-3|TRBV6-8|.|.
TGTGCCAGCAGACCGACCGGGAGTCCGTCCACAGATACGCAGTATTTT
CASRPTGSPSTDTQYF
>TRBJ1-1|TRBV4-1|.|.
TGCGCCAGCAGCCGGGGGTTTGGAGCTTTCTTT
CASSRGFGAFF
>TRBJ1-1|TRBV5-4|.|TRBD1
TGTGCCAGCAGCCAAGCTGACAGGGCGGGCACTGAAGCTTTCTTT
CASSQADRAGTEAFF
>TRBJ2-7|TRBV7-9|few|.
TGTGCCAGCAGCTTTGGCGGCGAGCAGTACTTC
CASSFGGEQYF
>TRBJ1-2|TRBV7-8|.|TRBD1
TGTGCCAGCAGCTTAGACCTCTCCGGGACAGGGCCCTATGGCTACACCTTC
CASSLDLSGTGPYGYTF
>TRBJ2-7|TRBV11-1|.|TRBD1
TGTGCCAGCAGCTGGGACAGGGGATACGAGCAGTACTTC
CASSWDRGYEQYF
>TRBJ2-3|TRBV19|few|.
TGTGCCAGTAGTCTTGGGCAGGGACCAGATACGCAGTATTTT
CASSLGQGPDTQYF
>TRBJ2-7|TRBV7-8|.|TRBD2
TGTGCCAGCAGCCACGGACTAGCGGGAGTCAAGAACCTATACGAGCAGTACTTC
CASSHGLAGVKNLYEQYF
>TRBJ1-2|TRBV14|.|.
TGTGCCAGCAGCCAAGTGGAACACCATGGCTACACCTTC
CASSQVEHHGYTF
>TRBJ2-7|TRBV5-5|.|.
TGTGCCAGCAGCTTGGGCCGGGGCGGGGAGTACTTC
CASSLGRGGEYF
>TRBJ1-5|TRBV28|few|.
TGTGCCAGCAGTCTTACCGGGGGCAATCAGCCCCAGCATTTT
CASSLTGGNQPQHF
>TRBJ2-1|TRBV7-9|few|.
TGTGCCAGCAGCCACGACCCGTACAATGAGCAGTTCTTC
CASSHDPYNEQFF
>TRBJ2-3|TRBV7-9|.|TRBD2
TGTGCCAGCAGCTTAGCGGCAGCGGGGGGGGATACGCAGTATTTT
CASSLAAAGGDTQYF
>TRBJ2-1|TRBV19|.|TRBD2
TGTGCCAGTAGTATTTCTGCGGGAGGGCCCGTCAATGAGCAGTTCTTC
CASSISAGGPVNEQFF
>TRBJ2-1|TRBV7-9|.|.
TGTGCCAGCAGCTCAACAGGGAATGAGCAGTTCTTC
CASSSTGNEQFF